This T cell receptor beta chain was observed in a study of PD-L1 blockade in urothelial cancer. Turning to the study itself: Across blood samples, T cells had a median count of about 140,000. Broader study findings: Patients with durable benefit had greater blood expansion of tumor-associated TCR clones 3 weeks into treatment.

For this clone: What it binds is not known.

Time point: pretreatment peripheral blood. This CDR3 contains 18 residues. The germline V gene encodes CDR1 SGHNT and CDR2 YYREEE (reference sequence). The junction had 18 bases not matched to a gene; V was cut back by 0 bases and J by 14 bases. Clones were read by immunoSEQ multiplex PCR, and TCRdb kept only the in-frame ones, dropping some. The data contain 85,000 to 95,000 clones, almost 90% of them seen just once; the ten biggest clones take up around 1.6%. This clonotype was sampled from a man in his sixties with urothelial cancer. Material: PBMCs, obtained around atezolizumab (anti-PD-L1) treatment. The chain combines TRBV5-4 with TRBJ2-1, with 12 nucleotides matching TRBD2. CDR3 in amino acids: CASSLAPSGGALKVMEFF. The DNA of the CDR3 is TGTGCCAGCAGCTTGGCCCCTAGCGGGGGGGCCTTAAAGGTGATGGAGTTCTTC.